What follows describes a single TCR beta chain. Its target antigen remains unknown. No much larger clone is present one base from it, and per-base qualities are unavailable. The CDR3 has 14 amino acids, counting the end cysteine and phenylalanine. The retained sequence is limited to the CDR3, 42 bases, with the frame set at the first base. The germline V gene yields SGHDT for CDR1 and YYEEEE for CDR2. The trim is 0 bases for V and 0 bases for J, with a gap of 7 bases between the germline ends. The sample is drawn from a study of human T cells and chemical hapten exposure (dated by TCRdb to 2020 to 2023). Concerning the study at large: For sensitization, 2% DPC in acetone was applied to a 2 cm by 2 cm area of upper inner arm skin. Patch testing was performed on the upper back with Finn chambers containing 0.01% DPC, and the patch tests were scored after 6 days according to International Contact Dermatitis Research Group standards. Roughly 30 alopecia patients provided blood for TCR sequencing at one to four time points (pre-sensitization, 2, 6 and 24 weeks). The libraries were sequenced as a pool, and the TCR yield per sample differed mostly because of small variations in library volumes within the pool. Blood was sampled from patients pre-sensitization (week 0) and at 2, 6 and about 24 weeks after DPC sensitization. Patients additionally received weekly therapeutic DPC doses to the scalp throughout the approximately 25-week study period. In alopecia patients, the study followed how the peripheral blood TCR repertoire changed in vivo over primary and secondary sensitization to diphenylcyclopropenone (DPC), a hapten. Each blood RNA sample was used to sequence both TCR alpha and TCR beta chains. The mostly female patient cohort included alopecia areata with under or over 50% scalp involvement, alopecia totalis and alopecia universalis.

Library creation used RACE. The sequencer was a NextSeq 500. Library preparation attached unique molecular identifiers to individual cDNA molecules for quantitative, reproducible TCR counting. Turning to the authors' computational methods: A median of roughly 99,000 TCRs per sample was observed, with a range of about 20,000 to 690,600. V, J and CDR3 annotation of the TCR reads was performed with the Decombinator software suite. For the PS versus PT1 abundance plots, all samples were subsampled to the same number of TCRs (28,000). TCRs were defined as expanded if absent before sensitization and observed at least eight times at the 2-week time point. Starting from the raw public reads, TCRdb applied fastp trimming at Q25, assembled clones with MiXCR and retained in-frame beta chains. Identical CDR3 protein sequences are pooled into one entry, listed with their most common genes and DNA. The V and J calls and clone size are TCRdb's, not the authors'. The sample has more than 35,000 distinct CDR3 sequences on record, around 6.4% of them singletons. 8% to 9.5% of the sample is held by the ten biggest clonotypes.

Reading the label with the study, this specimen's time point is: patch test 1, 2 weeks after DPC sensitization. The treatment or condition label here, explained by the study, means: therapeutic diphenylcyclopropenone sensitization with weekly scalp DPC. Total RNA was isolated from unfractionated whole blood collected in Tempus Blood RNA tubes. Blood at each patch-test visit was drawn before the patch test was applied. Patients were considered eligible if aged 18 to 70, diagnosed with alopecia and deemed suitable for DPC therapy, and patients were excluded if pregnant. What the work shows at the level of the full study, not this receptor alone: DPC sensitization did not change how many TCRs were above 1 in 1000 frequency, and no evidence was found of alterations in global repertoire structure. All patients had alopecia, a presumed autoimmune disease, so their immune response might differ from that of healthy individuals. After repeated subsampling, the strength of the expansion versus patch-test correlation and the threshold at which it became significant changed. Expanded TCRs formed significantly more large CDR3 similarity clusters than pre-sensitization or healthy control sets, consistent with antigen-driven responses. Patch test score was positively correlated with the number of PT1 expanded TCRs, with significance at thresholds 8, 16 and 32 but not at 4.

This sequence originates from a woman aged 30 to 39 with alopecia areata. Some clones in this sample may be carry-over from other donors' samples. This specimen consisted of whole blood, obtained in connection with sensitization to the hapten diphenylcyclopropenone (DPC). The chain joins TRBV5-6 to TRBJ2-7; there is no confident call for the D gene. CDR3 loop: CASSLGSSSYEQYF. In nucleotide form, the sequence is TGTGCCAGCAGCTTGGGGTCCAGCTCCTACGAGCAGTACTTC. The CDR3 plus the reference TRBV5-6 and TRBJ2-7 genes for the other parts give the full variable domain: DAGVTQSPTHLIKTRGQQVTLRCSPKSGHDTVSWYQQALGQGPQFIFQYYEEEERQRGNFPDRFSGHQFPNYSSELNVNALLLGDSALYLCASSLGSSSYEQYFGPGTRLTVT.